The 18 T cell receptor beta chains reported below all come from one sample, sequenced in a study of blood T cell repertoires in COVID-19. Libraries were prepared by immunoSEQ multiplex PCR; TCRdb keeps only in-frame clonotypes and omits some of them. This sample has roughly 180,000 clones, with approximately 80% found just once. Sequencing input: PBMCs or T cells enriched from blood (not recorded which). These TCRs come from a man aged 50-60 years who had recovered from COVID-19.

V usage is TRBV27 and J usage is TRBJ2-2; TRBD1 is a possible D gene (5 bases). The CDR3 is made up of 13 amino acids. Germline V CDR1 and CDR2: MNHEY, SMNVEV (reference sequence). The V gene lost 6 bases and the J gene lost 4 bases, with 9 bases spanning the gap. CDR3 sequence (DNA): TGTGCCAGCAGCCCGACAGCCACCGGGGAGCTGTTTTTT. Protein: CASSPTATGELFF.

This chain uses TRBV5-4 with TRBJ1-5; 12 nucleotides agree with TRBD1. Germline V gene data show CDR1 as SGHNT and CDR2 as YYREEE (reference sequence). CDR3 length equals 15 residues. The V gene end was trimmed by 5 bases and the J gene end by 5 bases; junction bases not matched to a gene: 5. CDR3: CASSRGQGADQPQHF. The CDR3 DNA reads TGTGCCAGCAGTAGGGGACAGGGGGCAGATCAGCCCCAGCATTTT.

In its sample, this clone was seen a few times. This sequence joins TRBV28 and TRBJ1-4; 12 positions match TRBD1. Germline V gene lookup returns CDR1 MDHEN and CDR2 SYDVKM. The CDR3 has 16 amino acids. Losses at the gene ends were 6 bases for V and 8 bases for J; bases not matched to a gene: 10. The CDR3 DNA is TGTGCCAGCAGACTCGGGACAGGGGGCAGGAGGGAAAAACTGTTTTTT. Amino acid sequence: CASRLGTGGRREKLFF. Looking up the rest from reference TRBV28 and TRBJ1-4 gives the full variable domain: DVKVTQSSRYLVKRTGEKVFLECVQDMDHENMFWYRQDPGLGLRLIYFSYDVKMKEKGDIPEGYSVSREKKERFSLILESASTNQTSMYLCASRLGTGGRREKLFFGSGTQLSVL.

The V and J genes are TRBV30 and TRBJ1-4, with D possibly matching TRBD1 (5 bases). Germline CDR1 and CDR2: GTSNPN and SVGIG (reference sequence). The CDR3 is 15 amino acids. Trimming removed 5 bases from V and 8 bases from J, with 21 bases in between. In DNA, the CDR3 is TGTGCCTGGGCCCCTCGGGGGACTAACGTCGAAAAACTGTTTTTT. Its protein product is CAWAPRGTNVEKLFF.

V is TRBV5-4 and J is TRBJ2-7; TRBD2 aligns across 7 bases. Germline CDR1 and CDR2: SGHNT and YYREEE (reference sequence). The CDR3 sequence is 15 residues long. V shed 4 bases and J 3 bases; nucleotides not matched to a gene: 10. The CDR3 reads CASSKAGLLNYEQYF. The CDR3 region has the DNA TGTGCCAGCAGCAAAGCGGGACTGTTAAACTACGAGCAGTACTTC.

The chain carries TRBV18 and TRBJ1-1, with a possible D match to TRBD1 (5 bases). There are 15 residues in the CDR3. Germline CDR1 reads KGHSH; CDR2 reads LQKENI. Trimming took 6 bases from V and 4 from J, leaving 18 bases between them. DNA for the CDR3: TGTGCCAGCTCCCTCGCGGCAGGGCCGACCACTGAAGCTTTCTTT. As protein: CASSLAAGPTTEAFF.

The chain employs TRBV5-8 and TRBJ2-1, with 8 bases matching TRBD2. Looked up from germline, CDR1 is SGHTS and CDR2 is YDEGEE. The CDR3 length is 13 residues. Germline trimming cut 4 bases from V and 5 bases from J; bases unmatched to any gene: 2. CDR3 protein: CASSRGGHNEQFF. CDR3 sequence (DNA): TGTGCCAGCAGCCGGGGGGGCCACAATGAGCAGTTCTTC.

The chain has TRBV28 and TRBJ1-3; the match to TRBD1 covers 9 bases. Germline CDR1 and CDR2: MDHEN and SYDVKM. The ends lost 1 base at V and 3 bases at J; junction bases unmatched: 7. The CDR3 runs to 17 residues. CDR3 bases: TGTGCCAGCAGTTTATACCTGGACAGGGGCATTGGAAACACCATATATTTT. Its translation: CASSLYLDRGIGNTIYF.

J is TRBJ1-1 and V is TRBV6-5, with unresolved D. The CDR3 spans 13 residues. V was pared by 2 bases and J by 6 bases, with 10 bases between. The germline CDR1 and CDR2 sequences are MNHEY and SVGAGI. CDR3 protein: CASSYEGYAEAFF. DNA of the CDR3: TGTGCCAGCAGTTACGAGGGATACGCTGAAGCTTTCTTT.

The CDR3, as DNA: TGTGCCAGCCGCGGGACTAGCGGGAGGGACAATGAGCAGTTCTTC. Amino acids: CASRGTSGRDNEQFF. The chain links TRBV28 to TRBJ2-1; 16 positions match TRBD2. Germline values: CDR1 MDHEN, CDR2 SYDVKM. The CDR3 has 15 residues. J lost 5 bases, V lost 8 bases, and 3 bases had no gene match.

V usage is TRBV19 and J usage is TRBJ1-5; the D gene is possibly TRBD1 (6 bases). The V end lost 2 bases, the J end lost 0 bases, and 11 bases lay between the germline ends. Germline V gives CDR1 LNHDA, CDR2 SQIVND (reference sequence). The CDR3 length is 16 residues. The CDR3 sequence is CASSIIGTYSNQPQHF. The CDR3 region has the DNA TGTGCCAGTAGTATAATTGGGACATATAGCAATCAGCCCCAGCATTTT.

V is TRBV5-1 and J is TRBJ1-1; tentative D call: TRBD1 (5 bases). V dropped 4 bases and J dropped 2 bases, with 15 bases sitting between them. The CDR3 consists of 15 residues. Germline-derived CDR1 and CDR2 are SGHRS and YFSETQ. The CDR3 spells CASSPTAPRNTEAFF. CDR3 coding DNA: TGCGCCAGCAGCCCGACAGCACCGAGAAACACTGAAGCTTTCTTT.

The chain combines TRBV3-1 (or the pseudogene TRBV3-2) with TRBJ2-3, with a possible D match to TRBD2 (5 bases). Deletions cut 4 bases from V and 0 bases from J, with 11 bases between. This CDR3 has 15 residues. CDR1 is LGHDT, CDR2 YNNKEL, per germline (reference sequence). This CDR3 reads CASSPISGSTDTQYF. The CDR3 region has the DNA TGTGCCAGCAGCCCCATCAGCGGAAGCACAGATACGCAGTATTTT.

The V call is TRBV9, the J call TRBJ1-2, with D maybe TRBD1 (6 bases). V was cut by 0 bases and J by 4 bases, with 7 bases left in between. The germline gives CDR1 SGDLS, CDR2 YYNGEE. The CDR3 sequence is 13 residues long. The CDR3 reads CASSVEQGYGYTF. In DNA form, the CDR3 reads TGTGCCAGCAGCGTAGAACAGGGCTATGGCTACACCTTC.

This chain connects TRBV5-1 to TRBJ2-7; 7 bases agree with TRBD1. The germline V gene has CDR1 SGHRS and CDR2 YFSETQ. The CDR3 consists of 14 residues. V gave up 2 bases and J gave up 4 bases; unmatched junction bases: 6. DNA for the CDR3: TGCGCCAGCAGCTTAAGCCAGGGGGTATACGAGCAGTACTTC. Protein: CASSLSQGVYEQYF.

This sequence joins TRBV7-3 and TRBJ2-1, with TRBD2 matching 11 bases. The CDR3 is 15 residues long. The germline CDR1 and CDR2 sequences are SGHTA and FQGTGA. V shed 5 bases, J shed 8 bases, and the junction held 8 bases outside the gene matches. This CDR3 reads CASSLSGRAWDEQFF. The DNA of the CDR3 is TGTGCCAGCAGCCTTAGCGGGAGGGCTTGGGATGAGCAGTTCTTC. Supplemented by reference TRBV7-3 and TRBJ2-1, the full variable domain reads GAGVSQTPSNKVTEKGKYVELRCDPISGHTALYWYRQSLGQGPEFLIYFQGTGAADDSGLPNDRFFAVRPEGSVSTLKIQRTERGDSAVYLCASSLSGRAWDEQFFGPGTRLTVL.

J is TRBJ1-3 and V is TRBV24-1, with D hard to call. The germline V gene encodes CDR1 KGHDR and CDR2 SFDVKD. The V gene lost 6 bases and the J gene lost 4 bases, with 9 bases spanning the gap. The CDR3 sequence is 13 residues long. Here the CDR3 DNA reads TGTGCCACCAGTCACGGGTCCGGAAACACCATATATTTT. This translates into CATSHGSGNTIYF.

The CDR3 region has the DNA TGTGCCAGTAGTGACAGGGGAGGCGAAAAACTGTTTTTT. This sequence encodes CASSDRGGEKLFF. The V call is TRBV19, the J call TRBJ1-4; 8 bases map to TRBD1. The CDR3 totals 13 residues. Trimming removed 5 bases from V and 8 bases from J; junction bases left unmatched: 4. CDR1 and CDR2 (germline): LNHDA, SQIVND (reference sequence).